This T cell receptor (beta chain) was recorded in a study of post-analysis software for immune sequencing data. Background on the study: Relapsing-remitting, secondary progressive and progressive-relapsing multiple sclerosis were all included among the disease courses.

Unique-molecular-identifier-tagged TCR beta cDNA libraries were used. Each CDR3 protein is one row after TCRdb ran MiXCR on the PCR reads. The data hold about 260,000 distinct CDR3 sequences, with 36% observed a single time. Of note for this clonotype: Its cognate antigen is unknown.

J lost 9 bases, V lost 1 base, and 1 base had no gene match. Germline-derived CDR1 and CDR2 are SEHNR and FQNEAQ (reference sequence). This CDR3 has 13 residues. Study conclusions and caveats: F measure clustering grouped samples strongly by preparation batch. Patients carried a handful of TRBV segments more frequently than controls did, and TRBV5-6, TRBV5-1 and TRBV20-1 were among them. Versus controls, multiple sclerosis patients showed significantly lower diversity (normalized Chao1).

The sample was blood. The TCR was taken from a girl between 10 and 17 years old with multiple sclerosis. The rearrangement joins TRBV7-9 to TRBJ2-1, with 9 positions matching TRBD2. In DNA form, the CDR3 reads TGTGCCAGCAGCTTAGAACTAGCGGGTGAGCAGTTCTTC. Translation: CASSLELAGEQFF.